Reported below is one T cell receptor beta chain. The sample belongs to a study of blood T cell repertoires in COVID-19. Turning to the study itself: Acute and convalescent COVID-19 specimens originated in the United States, Italy and Spain.

Germline CDR1 and CDR2: MDHEN and SYDVKM. V shed 6 bases and J 2 bases; nucleotides not matched to a gene: 13. The CDR3 has 16 amino acids. Authors' processing steps: Estimation of nucleated cell counts relied on the amplification of reference gene primers. Using immunoSEQ multiplex PCR, the repertoire was profiled, and TCRdb retains in-frame clones only, with some absent. V, J and clone size are those of that table, while D and trimming were read from the DNA. Found here are fewer than 40,000 clones, 81% of them singletons; the top ten hold just over 3%. The genes are TRBV28 and TRBJ2-7; 7 nucleotides line up with TRBD2. This clonotype was sampled from a man in his 70s with COVID-19, enrolled during active disease. Material: peripheral blood. CDR3 in DNA: TGTGCCAGCAGGGGGGGGATAGGATCTAGTCCCTACGAGCAGTACTTC. Translation: CASRGGIGSSPYEQYF. Using reference TRBV28 and TRBJ2-7 for the parts outside the CDR3, the full variable domain is DVKVTQSSRYLVKRTGEKVFLECVQDMDHENMFWYRQDPGLGLRLIYFSYDVKMKEKGDIPEGYSVSREKKERFSLILESASTNQTSMYLCASRGGIGSSPYEQYFGPGTRLTVT.